This is a list of T cell receptor beta chains from one sample in a study of CD8+ T cells in alopecia areata. Clones were sequenced by immunoSEQ multiplex PCR, and TCRdb holds only the in-frame ones, with some missing. This table has 160,000 or so clones, just over 65% appearing once. The specimen comprised CD8+ T cells sorted from blood, sampled at week 0. These receptors came from a human donor with alopecia areata. Both conserved end residues are part of each CDR3. D genes are given only for firm matches. Rows give clone size only sometimes, using once, few, many, or a class for an expanded clone.

d_call	v_call	j_call	clone_size	cdr3_aa	cdr3_nt
NA	TRBV15	TRBJ2-2	NA	CATSGVVYPSGELFF	TGTGCCACCAGCGGAGTAGTATATCCTTCCGGGGAGCTGTTTTTT
TRBD1	TRBV2	TRBJ2-7	NA	CASRGQGVYF	TGTGCCAGCAGAGGACAGGGGGTGTACTTC
NA	TRBV2	TRBJ2-3	NA	CASSDGGPADTQYF	TGTGCCAGCAGTGACGGGGGGCCGGCAGATACGCAGTATTTT
NA	TRBV15	TRBJ2-5	NA	CATSRDWAEETQYF	TGTGCCACCAGCAGAGATTGGGCGGAAGAGACCCAGTACTTC
NA	TRBV20-1	TRBJ2-7	NA	CSAKGLYEQYF	TGCAGTGCTAAGGGCCTCTACGAGCAGTACTTC
NA	TRBV7-2	TRBJ1-5	NA	CASSLENQPQHF	TGTGCCAGCAGCTTGGAAAATCAGCCCCAGCATTTT
TRBD1	TRBV5-1	TRBJ2-3	once	CASSPRTGGRTDTQYF	TGCGCCAGCAGCCCCCGGACAGGGGGCCGGACAGATACGCAGTATTTT
TRBD1	TRBV19	TRBJ2-5	NA	CASSKGDRNQETQYF	TGTGCCAGTAGTAAAGGGGACAGGAACCAAGAGACCCAGTACTTC
NA	TRBV7-2	TRBJ1-2	NA	CASSLRHVGYGYTF	TGTGCCAGCAGCTTACGGCACGTCGGCTATGGCTACACCTTC
NA	TRBV6-5	TRBJ1-4	few	CASSYGGEKLFF	TGTGCCAGCAGTTACGGGGGCGAAAAACTGTTTTTT
NA	TRBV5-1	TRBJ2-7	NA	CASSLGSTYEQYF	TGCGCCAGCAGCTTGGGCAGTACCTACGAGCAGTACTTC
NA	TRBV5-6	TRBJ1-5	NA	CASSPRTGREPQHF	TGTGCCAGCAGCCCAAGGACCGGCAGGGAGCCCCAGCATTTT
TRBD2	TRBV19	TRBJ2-7	NA	CASSSPGTRTYEQYF	TGTGCCAGTAGTTCTCCGGGGACTAGAACCTACGAGCAGTACTTC
TRBD1	TRBV9	TRBJ2-3	NA	CASSVSPGTGADTQYF	TGTGCCAGCAGCGTATCCCCAGGGACAGGGGCAGATACGCAGTATTTT
NA	TRBV19	TRBJ1-1	NA	CASSPGTEAFF	TGTGCCAGTAGTCCCGGTACTGAAGCTTTCTTT
TRBD1	TRBV7-9	TRBJ2-3	NA	CASSPDRGGDTQYF	TGTGCCAGCAGCCCTGACAGGGGGGGCGATACGCAGTATTTT
NA	TRBV29-1	TRBJ2-7	once	CSATDHLEQYF	TGCAGCGCCACCGACCACCTCGAGCAGTACTTC
TRBD2	TRBV13	TRBJ2-1	NA	CASSKGLIAGVNEQFF	TGTGCCAGCAGCAAAGGCTTGATAGCGGGGGTCAATGAGCAGTTCTTC
TRBD1	TRBV2	TRBJ1-5	NA	CASSFRTGEFQPQHF	TGTGCCAGCAGTTTCAGGACAGGGGAATTTCAGCCCCAGCATTTT
NA	TRBV7-8	TRBJ2-2	few	CASSLALWGPVNTGELFF	TGTGCCAGCAGCTTAGCGCTGTGGGGGCCCGTGAACACCGGGGAGCTGTTTTTT
NA	TRBV27	TRBJ2-6	NA	CASSLLGQLSGANVLTF	TGTGCCAGCAGTTTACTTGGACAGTTAAGTGGGGCCAACGTCCTGACTTTC
NA	TRBV2	TRBJ2-6	NA	CASSGGGSGANVLTF	TGTGCCAGCAGTGGAGGGGGCTCTGGGGCCAACGTCCTGACTTTC
NA	TRBV2	TRBJ2-5	NA	CARGLGEGPETQYF	TGTGCCAGAGGCCTAGGTGAGGGGCCAGAGACCCAGTACTTC
NA	TRBV2	TRBJ2-1	NA	CASLGQSSYNEQFF	TGTGCCAGCTTGGGGCAGAGCTCCTACAATGAGCAGTTCTTC
TRBD1	TRBV18	TRBJ1-4	few	CASSPTGGDEKLFF	TGTGCCAGCTCACCCACAGGGGGGGATGAAAAACTGTTTTTT
NA	TRBV2	TRBJ2-7	NA	CASFWTEFSYEQYF	TGTGCCAGCTTTTGGACAGAGTTTTCCTACGAGCAGTACTTC
TRBD1	TRBV5-1	TRBJ2-7	NA	CASSLRTGSYEQYF	TGCGCCAGCAGCCTACGGACAGGGTCATACGAGCAGTACTTC
NA	TRBV6-5	TRBJ1-2	NA	CASSYDGNYGYTF	TGTGCCAGCAGTTACGACGGCAACTATGGCTACACCTTC
NA	TRBV9	TRBJ1-2	NA	CASSVAAPNYGYTF	TGTGCCAGCAGCGTAGCAGCGCCTAACTATGGCTACACCTTC